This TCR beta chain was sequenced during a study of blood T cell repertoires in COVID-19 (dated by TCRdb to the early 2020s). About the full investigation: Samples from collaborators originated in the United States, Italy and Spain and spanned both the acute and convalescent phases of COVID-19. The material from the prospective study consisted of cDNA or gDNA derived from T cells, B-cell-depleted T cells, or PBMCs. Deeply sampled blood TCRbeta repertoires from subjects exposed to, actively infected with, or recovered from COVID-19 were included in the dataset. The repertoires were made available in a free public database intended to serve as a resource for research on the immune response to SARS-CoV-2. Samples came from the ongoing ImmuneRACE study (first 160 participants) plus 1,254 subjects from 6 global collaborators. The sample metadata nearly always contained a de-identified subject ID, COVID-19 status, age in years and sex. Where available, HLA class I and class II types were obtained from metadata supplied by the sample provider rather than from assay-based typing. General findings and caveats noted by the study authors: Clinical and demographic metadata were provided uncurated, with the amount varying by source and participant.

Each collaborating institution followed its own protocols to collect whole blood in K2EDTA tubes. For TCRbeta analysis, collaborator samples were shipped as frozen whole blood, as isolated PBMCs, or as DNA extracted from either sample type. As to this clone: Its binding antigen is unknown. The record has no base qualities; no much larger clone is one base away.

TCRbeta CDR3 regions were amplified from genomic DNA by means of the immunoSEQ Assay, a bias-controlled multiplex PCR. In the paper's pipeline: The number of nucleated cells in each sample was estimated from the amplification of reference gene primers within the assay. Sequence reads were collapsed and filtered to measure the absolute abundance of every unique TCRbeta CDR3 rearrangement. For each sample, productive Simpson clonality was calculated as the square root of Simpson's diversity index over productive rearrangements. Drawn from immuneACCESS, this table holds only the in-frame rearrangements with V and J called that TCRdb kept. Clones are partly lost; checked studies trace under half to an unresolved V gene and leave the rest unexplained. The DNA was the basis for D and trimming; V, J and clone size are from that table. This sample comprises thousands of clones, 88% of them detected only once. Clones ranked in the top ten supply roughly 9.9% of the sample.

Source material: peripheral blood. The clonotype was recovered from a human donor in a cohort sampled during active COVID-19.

The CDR3 in this case is CASSPWGQGASGANVLTF. The DNA sequence is TGTGCCAGCAGTCCCTGGGGACAGGGGGCTTCTGGGGCCAACGTCCTGACTTTC. The V and J segments used are TRBV27 and TRBJ2-6, with 12 middle bases fitting TRBD1. V is pruned by 5 bases and J by 1 base, leaving 6 bases of the junction without a gene match. From its cysteine to its phenylalanine, the CDR3 spans 18 amino acids. Just CDR3 DNA is preserved here, 54 bases in frame from base 1. The germline V gene (reference sequence) gives CDR1 as MNHEY and CDR2 as SMNVEV. Outside the CDR3, residues come from the reference TRBV27 and TRBJ2-6 proteins, so the full variable domain is: EAQVTQNPRYLITVTGKKLTVTCSQNMNHEYMSWYRQDPGLGLRQIYYSMNVEVTDKGDVPEGYKVSRKEKRNFPLILESPSPNQTSLYFCASSPWGQGASGANVLTFGAGSRLTVL.